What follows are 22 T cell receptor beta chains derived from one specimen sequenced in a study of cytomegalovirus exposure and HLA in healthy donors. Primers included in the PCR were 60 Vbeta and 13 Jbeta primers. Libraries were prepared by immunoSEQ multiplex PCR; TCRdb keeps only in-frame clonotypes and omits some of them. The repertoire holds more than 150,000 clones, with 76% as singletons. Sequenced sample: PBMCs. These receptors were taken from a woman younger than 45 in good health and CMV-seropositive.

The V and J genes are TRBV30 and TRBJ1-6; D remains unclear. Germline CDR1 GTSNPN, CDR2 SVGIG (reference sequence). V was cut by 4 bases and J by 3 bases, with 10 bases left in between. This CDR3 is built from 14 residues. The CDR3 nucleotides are TGTGCCTGGAATGCGGGCAACTATAATTCACCCCTCCACTTT. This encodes CAWNAGNYNSPLHF.

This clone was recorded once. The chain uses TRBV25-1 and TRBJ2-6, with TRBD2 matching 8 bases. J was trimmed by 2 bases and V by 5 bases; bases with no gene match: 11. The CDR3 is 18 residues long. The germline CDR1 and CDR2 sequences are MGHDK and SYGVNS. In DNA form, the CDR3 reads TGTGCCAGCAGTCAAGGCCGAGCGGGGGAGGCTGGGGCCAACGTCCTGACTTTC. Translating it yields CASSQGRAGEAGANVLTF.

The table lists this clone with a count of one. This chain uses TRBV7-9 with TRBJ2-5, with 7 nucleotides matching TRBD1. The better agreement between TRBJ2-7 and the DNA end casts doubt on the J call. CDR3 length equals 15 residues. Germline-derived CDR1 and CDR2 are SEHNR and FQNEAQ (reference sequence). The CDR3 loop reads CASSHYKTGFYEQYF. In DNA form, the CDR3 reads TGTGCCAGCAGCCACTACAAGACAGGGTTCTACGAGCAGTACTTC.

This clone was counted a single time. CDR3 region: CASSLAGGRFGSPLHF. The CDR3 DNA reads TGCGCCAGCAGCTTGGCCGGGGGGCGTTTTGGTTCACCCCTCCACTTT. The chain couples TRBV5-1 to TRBJ1-6; D possibly corresponds to TRBD1 (6 bases). V lost 0 bases to trimming and J lost 9 bases, with 16 bases between them. This CDR3 has 16 residues. CDR1 and CDR2 (germline): SGHRS, YFSETQ.

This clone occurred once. The CDR3 region is CASSPQVGTVKSGDTQYF. In DNA form, the CDR3 reads TGCGCCAGCAGCCCCCAAGTGGGGACAGTAAAAAGTGGAGATACGCAGTATTTT. The chain recombines TRBV4-3 with TRBJ2-3; 7 bases match TRBD1. The CDR3 runs to 18 residues. Germline CDR1 LGHNA, CDR2 YSLEER. J lost 5 bases, V lost 4 bases, and 18 bases had no gene match.

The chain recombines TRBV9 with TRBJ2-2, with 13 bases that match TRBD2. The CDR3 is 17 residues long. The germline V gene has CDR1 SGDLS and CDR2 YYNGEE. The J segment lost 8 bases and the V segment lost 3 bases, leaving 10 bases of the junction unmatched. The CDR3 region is CASSAGTSGAWGGELFF. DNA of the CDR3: TGTGCCAGCAGCGCTGGGACTAGCGGGGCGTGGGGTGGGGAGCTGTTTTTT.

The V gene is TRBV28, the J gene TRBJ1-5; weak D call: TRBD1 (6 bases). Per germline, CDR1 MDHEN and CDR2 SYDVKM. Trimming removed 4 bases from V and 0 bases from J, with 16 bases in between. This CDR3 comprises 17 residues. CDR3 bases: TGTGCCAGCAGTTGGGTGGGGACAAGAGTTAGCAATCAGCCCCAGCATTTT. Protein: CASSWVGTRVSNQPQHF.

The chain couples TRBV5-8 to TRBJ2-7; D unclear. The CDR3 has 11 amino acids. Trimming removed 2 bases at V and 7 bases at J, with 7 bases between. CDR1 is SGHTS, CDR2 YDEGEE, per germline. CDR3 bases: TGTGCCAGCAGCTTATCGGTGGAGCAGTACTTC. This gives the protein CASSLSVEQYF.

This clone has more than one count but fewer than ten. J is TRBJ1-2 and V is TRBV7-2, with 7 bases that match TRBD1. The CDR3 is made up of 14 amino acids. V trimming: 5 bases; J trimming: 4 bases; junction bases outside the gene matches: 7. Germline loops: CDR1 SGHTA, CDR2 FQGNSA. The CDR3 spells CASSTGQRIYGYTF. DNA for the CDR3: TGTGCCAGCAGCACGGGACAGCGAATCTATGGCTACACCTTC.

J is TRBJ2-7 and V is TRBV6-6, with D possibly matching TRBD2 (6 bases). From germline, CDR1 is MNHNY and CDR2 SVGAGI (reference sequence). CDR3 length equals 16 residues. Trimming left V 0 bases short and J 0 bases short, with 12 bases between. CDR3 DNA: TGTGCCAGCAGTTACTCGGCCAGGGACTTCTCCTACGAGCAGTACTTC. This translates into CASSYSARDFSYEQYF.

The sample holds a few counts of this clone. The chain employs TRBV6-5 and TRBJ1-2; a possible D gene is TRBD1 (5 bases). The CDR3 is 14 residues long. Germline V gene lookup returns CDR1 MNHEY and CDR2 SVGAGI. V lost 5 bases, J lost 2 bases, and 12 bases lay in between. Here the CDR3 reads CASSPDSWNYGYTF. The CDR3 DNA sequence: TGTGCCAGCAGTCCCGACAGTTGGAACTATGGCTACACCTTC.

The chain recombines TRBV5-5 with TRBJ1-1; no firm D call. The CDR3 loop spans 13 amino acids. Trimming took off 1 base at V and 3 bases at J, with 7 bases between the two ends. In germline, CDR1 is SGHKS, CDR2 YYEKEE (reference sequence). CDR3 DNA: TGTGCCAGCAGCTTGACGGTTCACACTGAAGCTTTCTTT. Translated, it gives CASSLTVHTEAFF.

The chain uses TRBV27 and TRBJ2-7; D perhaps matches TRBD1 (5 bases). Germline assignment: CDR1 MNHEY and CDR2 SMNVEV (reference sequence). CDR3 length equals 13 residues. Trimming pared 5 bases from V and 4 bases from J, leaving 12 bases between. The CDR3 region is CASSRGRVYEQYF. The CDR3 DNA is TGTGCCAGCAGTAGGGGCAGGGTGTACGAGCAGTACTTC.

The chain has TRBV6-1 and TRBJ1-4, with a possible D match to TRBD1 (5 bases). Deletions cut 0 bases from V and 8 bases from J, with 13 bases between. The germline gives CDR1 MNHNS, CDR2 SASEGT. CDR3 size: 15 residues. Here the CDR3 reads CASSEATGTGEKLFF. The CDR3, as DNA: TGTGCCAGCAGTGAAGCCACCGGGACTGGGGAAAAACTGTTTTTT.

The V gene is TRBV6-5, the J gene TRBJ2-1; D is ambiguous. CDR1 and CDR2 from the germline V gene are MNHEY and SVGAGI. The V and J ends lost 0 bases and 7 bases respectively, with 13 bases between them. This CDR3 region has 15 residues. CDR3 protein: CASSYSSNSANEQFF. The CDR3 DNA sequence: TGTGCCAGCAGTTACTCGAGCAATAGTGCGAATGAGCAGTTCTTC.

CDR3 residues: CASSLIRQANEQFF. The CDR3 nucleotides read TGTGCCAGCAGCTTAATCCGACAGGCCAATGAGCAGTTCTTC. The V call is TRBV11-3, the J call TRBJ2-1; possibly TRBD1 for D (6 bases). V lost 2 bases and J 6 bases, leaving 11 bases between the germline ends. CDR3 length: 14 residues. Germline V gene data show CDR1 as SGHNT and CDR2 as YENEEA.

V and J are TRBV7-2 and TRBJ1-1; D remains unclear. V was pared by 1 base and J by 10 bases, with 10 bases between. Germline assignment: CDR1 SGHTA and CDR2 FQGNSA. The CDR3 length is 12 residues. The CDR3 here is CASSLDSPVAFF. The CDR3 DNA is TGTGCCAGCAGCTTAGACTCCCCGGTAGCTTTCTTT.

In DNA form, the CDR3 reads TGTGCCAGCAGTACCAGGCGACGCACAGATACGCAGTATTTT. Encoded protein: CASSTRRRTDTQYF. The chain has TRBV27 and TRBJ2-3; D call uncertain. V was shortened by 5 bases and J by 1 base, with 10 bases between the two germline ends. The CDR3 covers 14 residues. Germline V CDR1 and CDR2: MNHEY, SMNVEV (reference sequence).

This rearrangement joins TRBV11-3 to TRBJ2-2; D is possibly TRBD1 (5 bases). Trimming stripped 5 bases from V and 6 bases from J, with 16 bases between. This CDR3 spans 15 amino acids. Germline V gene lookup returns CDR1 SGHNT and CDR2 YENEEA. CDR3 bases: TGTGCCAGCAGCAACCCGCAGGGTAGTGCCGGGGAGCTGTTTTTT. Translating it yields CASSNPQGSAGELFF.

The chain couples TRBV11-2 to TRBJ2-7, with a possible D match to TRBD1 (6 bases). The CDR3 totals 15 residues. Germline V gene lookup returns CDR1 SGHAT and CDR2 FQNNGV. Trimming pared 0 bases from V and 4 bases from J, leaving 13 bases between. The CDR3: CASSLDRTASYEQYF. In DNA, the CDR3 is TGTGCCAGCAGCTTAGATCGGACAGCCAGTTACGAGCAGTACTTC.

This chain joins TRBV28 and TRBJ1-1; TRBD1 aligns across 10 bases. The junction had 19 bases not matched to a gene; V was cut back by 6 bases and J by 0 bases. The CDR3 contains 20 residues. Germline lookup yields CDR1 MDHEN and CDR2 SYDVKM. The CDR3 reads CASSPVGPDRGQYMNTEAFF. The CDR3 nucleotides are TGTGCCAGCAGCCCGGTCGGGCCCGACAGGGGGCAATACATGAACACTGAAGCTTTCTTT.

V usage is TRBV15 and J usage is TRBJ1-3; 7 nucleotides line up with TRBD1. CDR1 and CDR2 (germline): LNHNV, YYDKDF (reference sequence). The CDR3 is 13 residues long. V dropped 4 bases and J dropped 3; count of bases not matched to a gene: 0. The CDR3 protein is CATSNRGGNTIYF. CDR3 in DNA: TGTGCCACCAGCAACAGGGGTGGAAACACCATATATTTT.